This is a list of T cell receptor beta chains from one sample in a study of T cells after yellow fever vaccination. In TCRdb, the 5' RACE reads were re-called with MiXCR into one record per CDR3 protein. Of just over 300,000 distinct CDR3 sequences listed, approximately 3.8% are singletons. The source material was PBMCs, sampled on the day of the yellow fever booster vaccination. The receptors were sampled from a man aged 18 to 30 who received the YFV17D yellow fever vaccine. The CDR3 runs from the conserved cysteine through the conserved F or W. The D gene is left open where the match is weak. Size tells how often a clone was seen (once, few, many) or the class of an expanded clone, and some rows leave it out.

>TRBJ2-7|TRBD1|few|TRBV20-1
CSAQGVSYEQYF
TGCAGTGCTCAGGGGGTCTCCTACGAGCAGTACTTC
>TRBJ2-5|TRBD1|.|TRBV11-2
CASSLERTGAYETQYF
TGTGCCAGCAGCTTAGAGAGGACAGGGGCGTACGAGACCCAGTACTTC
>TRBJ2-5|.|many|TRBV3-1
CASSRLEGQETQYF
TGTGCCAGCAGCCGACTAGAGGGACAAGAGACCCAGTACTTC
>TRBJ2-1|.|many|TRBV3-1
CASSQTDEQFF
TGTGCCAGCAGCCAGACTGATGAGCAGTTCTTC
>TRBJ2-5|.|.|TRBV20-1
CSASYLEETQYF
TGCAGTGCTAGCTATTTGGAGGAGACCCAGTACTTC
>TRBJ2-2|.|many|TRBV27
CASSTVYTTGELFF
TGTGCCAGCAGTACCGTTTATACCACCGGGGAGCTGTTTTTT
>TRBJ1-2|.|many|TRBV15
CATSRDALWGYTF
TGTGCCACCAGCAGAGATGCGCTTTGGGGCTACACCTTC
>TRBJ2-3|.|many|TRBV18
CASSPLLDTQYF
TGTGCCAGCTCACCTCTACTAGATACGCAGTATTTT
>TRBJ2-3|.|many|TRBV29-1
CSVEGRFTDTQYF
TGCAGCGTTGAGGGGCGGTTCACAGATACGCAGTATTTT
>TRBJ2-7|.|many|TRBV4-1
CASSQASSYEQYF
TGCGCCAGCAGCCAAGCAAGCTCCTACGAGCAGTACTTC
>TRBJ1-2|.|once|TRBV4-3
CASSQDSGWGGYTF
TGCGCCAGCAGCCAAGATTCGGGTTGGGGTGGCTACACCTTC
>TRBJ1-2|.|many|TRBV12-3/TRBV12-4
CASSLDGTDYGYTF
TGTGCCAGCAGTTTAGACGGGACGGACTATGGCTACACCTTC
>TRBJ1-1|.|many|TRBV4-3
CASSQALGSPGTEAFF
TGCGCCAGCAGCCAAGCGCTCGGGTCCCCAGGAACTGAAGCTTTCTTT
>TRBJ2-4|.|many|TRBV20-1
CSARVWGREVKNIQYF
TGCAGTGCTAGAGTGTGGGGGCGCGAGGTCAAAAACATTCAGTACTTC
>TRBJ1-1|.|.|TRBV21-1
CASGRGGTEAFF
TGTGCCAGCGGGCGTGGGGGCACTGAAGCTTTCTTT
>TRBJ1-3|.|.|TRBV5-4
CASSPSASSGNTIYF
TGTGCCAGCAGCCCATCCGCTTCCTCTGGAAACACCATATATTTT
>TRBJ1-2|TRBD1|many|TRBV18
CASLGDSGPSGYTF
TGTGCCAGCCTTGGGGACAGCGGTCCCTCTGGCTACACCTTC
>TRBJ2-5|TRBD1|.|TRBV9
CASSASPLDRVETQYF
TGTGCCAGCAGCGCCAGCCCCCTTGACAGGGTAGAGACCCAGTACTTC
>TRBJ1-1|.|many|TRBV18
CASSFAGENTEAFF
TGTGCCAGCTCATTTGCTGGAGAGAACACTGAAGCTTTCTTT
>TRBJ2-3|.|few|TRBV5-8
CASSSTRSTDTQYF
TGTGCCAGCAGCTCTACACGAAGCACAGATACGCAGTATTTT
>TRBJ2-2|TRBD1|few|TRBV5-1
CASSPRDRAHGELFF
TGCGCCAGCAGCCCCCGGGACAGGGCCCACGGGGAGCTGTTTTTT
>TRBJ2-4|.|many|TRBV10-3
CAISAGTHPYF
TGTGCCATCAGTGCCGGGACCCACCCGTACTTC